This TCR beta chain appears in the sequencing data of a study of cytomegalovirus exposure and HLA in healthy donors. Study results and limitations: A later analysis found common viral pathogens apparently linked to several of the most significant clusters. The HLA-A and HLA-B alleles of most subjects were reportedly predicted accurately from TCR beta sequences. Follow-up analysis found HLA locus-dependent TCR association rates, highest for DRB1 and lowest for HLA-C.

The PCR ran on 60 Vbeta and 13 Jbeta primers. Sequencing was performed with immunoSEQ multiplex PCR; in TCRdb, only in-frame clones are kept and a portion is missing. The sample consists of just over 85,000 clones, roughly three quarters of them appearing once. In regard to this clone: Its target is not known. An end of the junction does not agree with germline; a read error may underlie this. The identical CDR3 is also encoded by other nucleotide sequences in the sample.

The germline CDR1 and CDR2 sequences are SQVTM and ANQGSEA. This CDR3 has 12 residues. This clonotype originated in a man aged 35 to 55 in good health and CMV-seronegative. Sample: PBMCs. V and J are TRBV29-1 and TRBJ2-7; possible D gene TRBD2, 6 bases. In DNA, the CDR3 is TGCAGCGTTGAGGAGGGGTGGAACGAGCAATACTTC. As protein: CSVEEGWNEQYF.